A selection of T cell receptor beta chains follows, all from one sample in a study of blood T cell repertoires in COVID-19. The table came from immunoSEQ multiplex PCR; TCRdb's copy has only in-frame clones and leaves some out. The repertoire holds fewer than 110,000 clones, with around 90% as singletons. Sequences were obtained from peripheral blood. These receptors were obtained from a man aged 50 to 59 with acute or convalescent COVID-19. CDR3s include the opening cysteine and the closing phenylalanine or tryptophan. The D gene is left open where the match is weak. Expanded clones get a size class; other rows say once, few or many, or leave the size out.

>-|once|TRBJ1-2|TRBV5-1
CASSLSQMYGYTF
TGCGCCAGCAGCTTGAGTCAGATGTATGGCTACACCTTC
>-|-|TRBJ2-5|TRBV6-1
CASSEAPSWETQYF
TGTGCCAGCAGTGAAGCGCCTAGTTGGGAGACCCAGTACTTC
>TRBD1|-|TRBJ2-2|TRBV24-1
CATSEGTGVTGELFF
TGTGCCACCAGTGAAGGGACAGGGGTCACCGGGGAGCTGTTTTTT
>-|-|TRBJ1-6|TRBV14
CASSFRNSPLHF
TGTGCCAGCAGCTTCAGAAATTCACCCCTCCACTTT
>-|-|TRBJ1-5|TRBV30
CAWSPRGRAQPQHF
TGTGCCTGGAGTCCCAGAGGCAGGGCTCAGCCCCAGCATTTT
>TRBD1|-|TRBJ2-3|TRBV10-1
CASSDWGQNPDTQYF
TGCGCCAGCAGTGATTGGGGACAGAATCCAGATACGCAGTATTTT
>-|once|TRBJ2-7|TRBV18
CASSPADKLSYEQYF
TGTGCCAGCTCACCCGCGGACAAGCTCTCCTACGAGCAGTACTTC
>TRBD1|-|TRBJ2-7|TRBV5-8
CASSKPGTGVRYEQYF
TGTGCCAGCAGCAAACCCGGGACAGGGGTTCGGTACGAGCAGTACTTC
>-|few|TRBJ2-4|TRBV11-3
CASSLGFGLAKNIQYF
TGTGCCAGCAGCTTAGGGTTTGGCTTAGCCAAAAACATTCAGTACTTC
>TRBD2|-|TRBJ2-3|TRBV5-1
CASSRGLAGGQIDTQYF
TGCGCCAGCAGCCGGGGACTAGCGGGGGGGCAAATAGATACGCAGTATTTT
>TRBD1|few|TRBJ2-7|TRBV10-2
CASSETVGQGEYF
TGCGCCAGCAGTGAGACCGTGGGACAGGGGGAGTACTTC
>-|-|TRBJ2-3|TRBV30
CAWSGSGIHADTQYF
TGTGCCTGGAGCGGGTCAGGGATACACGCAGATACGCAGTATTTT
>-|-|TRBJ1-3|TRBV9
CASSPSSLISGNTIYF
TGTGCCAGCAGCCCTTCGTCTTTAATCTCTGGAAACACCATATATTTT
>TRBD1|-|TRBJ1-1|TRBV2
CASSEVAGTAQPF
TGTGCCAGCAGTGAAGTAGCCGGGACAGCACAACCGTTT
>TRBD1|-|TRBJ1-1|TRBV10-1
CASSEDRGGSEAFF
TGCGCCAGCAGTGAGGACAGGGGAGGGTCTGAAGCTTTCTTT
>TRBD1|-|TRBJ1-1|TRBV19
CASRDRVDTEAFF
TGTGCCAGTAGAGACAGGGTGGACACTGAAGCTTTCTTT
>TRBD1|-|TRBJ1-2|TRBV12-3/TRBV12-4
CASSTGAAGGYTF
TGTGCCAGTTCCACAGGGGCTGCTGGTGGCTACACCTTC
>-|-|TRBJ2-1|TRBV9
CASSAGDHEQFF
TGTGCCAGCAGCGCTGGAGACCATGAGCAGTTCTTC
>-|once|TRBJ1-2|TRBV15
CATSRDYHGWALKPPPYLYGYTF
TGTGCCACCAGCAGAGATTATCATGGGTGGGCGTTAAAACCACCCCCCTATCTCTATGGCTACACCTTC
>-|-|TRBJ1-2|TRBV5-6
CASSLNRRSHGYTF
TGTGCCAGCAGCTTGAACAGGCGCTCTCATGGCTACACCTTC
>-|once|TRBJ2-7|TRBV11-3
CASSLMGGSSYEQYF
TGTGCCAGCAGCTTAATGGGGGGTAGCTCCTACGAGCAGTACTTC
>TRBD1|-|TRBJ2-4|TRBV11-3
CASSYRDSLAKNIQYF
TGTGCCAGCAGCTACCGGGACAGTCTAGCCAAAAACATTCAGTACTTC
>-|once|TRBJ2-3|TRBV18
CASSPQGWDTQYF
TGTGCCAGCTCACCTCAGGGTTGGGATACGCAGTATTTT
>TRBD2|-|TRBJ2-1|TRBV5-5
CASSSLSSGGAGNEQFF
TGTGCCAGCAGCAGCCTTAGTAGCGGGGGGGCCGGCAATGAGCAGTTCTTC
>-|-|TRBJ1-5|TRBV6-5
CASRPRGDSNQPQHF
TGTGCCAGCAGACCCAGGGGCGACAGCAATCAGCCCCAGCATTTT